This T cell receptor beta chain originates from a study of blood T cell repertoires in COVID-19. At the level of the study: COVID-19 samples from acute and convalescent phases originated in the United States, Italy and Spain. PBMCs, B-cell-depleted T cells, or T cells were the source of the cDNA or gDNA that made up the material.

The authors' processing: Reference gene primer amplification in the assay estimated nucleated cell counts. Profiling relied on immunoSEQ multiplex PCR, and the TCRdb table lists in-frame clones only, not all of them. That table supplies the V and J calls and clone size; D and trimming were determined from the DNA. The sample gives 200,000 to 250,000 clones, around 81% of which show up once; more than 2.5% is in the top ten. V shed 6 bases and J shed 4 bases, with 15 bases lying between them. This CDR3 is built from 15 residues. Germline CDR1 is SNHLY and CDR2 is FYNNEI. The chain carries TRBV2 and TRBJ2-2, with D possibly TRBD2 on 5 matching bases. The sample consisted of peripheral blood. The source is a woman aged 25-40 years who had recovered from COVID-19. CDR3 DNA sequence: TGTGCCAGCAGGGCAACTAGGGTTGGCACCGGGGAGCTGTTTTTT. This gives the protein CASRATRVGTGELFF.